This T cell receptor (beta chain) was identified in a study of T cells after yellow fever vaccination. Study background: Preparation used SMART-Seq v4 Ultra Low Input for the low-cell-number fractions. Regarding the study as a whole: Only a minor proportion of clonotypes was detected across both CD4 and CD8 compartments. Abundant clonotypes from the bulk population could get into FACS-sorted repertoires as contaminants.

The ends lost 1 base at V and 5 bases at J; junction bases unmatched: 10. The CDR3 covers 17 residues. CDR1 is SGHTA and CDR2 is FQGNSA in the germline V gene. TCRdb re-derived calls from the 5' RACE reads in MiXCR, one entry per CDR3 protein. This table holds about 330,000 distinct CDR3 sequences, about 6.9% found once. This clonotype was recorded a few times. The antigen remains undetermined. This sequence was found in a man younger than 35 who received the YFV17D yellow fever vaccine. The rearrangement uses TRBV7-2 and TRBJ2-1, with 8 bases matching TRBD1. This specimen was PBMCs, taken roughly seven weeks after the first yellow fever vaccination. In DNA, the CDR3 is TGTGCCAGCAGCTTAGTGGTAATGAGGACAGGGAACAATGAGCAGTTCTTC. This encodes CASSLVVMRTGNNEQFF.